What follows is one T cell receptor (beta chain) and its context. The antigen is undetermined. Separate cDNA molecules received unique molecular identifiers, which the library attached to them. A single record per CDR3 protein comes from TCRdb applying MiXCR to the RACE reads. The data show about 120,000 distinct CDR3 sequences, 12% to 15% seen once. The sample originates from a study of human T cells and chemical hapten exposure. At the level of the study: The study lasted around 22 weeks, and patients were dosed weekly with diphenylcyclopropenone on the scalp throughout.

Time point in this sample: patch test 1, 2 weeks after DPC sensitization. Treatment noted: therapeutic diphenylcyclopropenone sensitization with weekly scalp DPC. Germline CDR1 and CDR2: LGHNA and YNFKEQ. The trim removed 1 base at V and 3 bases at J, leaving 2 bases unmatched. This CDR3 region has 14 residues. General study findings and limits: DPC sensitization did not alter TCRs above 1 in 1000 frequency.

This sample comprised whole blood, obtained in connection with sensitization to the hapten diphenylcyclopropenone (DPC). The sequence was collected from a man between 18 and 29 years old with alopecia areata. Some clones in this sample may be carry-over from other donors' samples. The rearrangement links TRBV4-2 to TRBJ1-1; 7 nucleotides agree with TRBD1. The CDR3 DNA reads as TGTGCCAGCAGCCAAGGCGACAGGGACACTGAAGCTTTCTTT. Its protein product is CASSQGDRDTEAFF.